The clone carrying this TCR beta chain was recorded at least ten times. Its antigen is as yet unknown. This sample was included in a study of T cells in Graves' hyperthyroidism and ophthalmopathy. Looking at the study overall: Peripheral blood samples were taken at initial diagnosis, prior to any treatment. Overall study results and limits: Most thyroid clonotypes that were expanded above 0.001 also turned up in blood. Ophthalmopathy was identified by the model a median 6.5 months ahead of onset.

The CDR3 regions of TCR beta were amplified from RNA transcripts. HTBI primers drove first-round RT-PCR of the TCR CDR3. TCRdb passed the multiplex PCR reads through MiXCR, listing each CDR3 protein once. The sample comprises about 260,000 distinct CDR3 sequences, about 25% of which are singletons, and more than 25% rests with the top ten. With V trimmed by 6 bases and J by 2 bases, 3 bases remained unmatched. This CDR3 region has 15 residues. Germline CDR1 MGHRA, CDR2 YSYEKL. In making diagnoses, clinical symptoms, serum thyroxine and TRAb, thyroid ultrasound and orbital computed tomography were all used.

The V and J genes are TRBV4-1 and TRBJ2-5, with TRBD2 matching 13 bases. Sequencing was carried out using blood. This receptor was taken from a man in his forties with Graves' hyperthyroidism that later progressed to Graves' ophthalmopathy. This CDR3 is CASRRTSGSQETQYF. The CDR3 DNA reads as TGCGCCAGCAGGCGGACTAGCGGGAGTCAAGAGACCCAGTACTTC.